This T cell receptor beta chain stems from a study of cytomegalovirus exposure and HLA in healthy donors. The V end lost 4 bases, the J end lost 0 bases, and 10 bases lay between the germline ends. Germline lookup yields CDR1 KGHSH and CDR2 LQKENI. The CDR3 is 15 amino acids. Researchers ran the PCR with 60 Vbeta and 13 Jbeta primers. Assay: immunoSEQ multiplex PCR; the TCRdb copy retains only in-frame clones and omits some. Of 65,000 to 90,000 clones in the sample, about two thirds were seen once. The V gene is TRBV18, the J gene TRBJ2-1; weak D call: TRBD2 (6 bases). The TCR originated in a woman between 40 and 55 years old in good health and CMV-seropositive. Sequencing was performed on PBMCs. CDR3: CASSRDSYSYNEQFF. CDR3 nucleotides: TGTGCCAGCTCACGGGACTCCTACTCCTACAATGAGCAGTTCTTC.